This T cell receptor beta chain was observed in a study of blood T cells in healthy people across ages (dated by TCRdb to the mid-2010s). Some background on the complete study: In model experiments, template switching captured about one uniquely barcoded TCR beta cDNA molecule for every two T cells. The study measured age-related changes in TCR beta repertoire diversity using deep sequencing normalized with unique cDNA molecular identifiers. Four age groups were formed from the donors: young (average approximately 15 years), middle-aged (less than 40), aged (around 62) and long-lived (less than 85). To avoid experimental bias, donors of different ages were distributed randomly across sequencing lanes. For two donors (one aged 18 to 30 and one aged 80 or older), the study analyzed two additional independent replicas of 1 million unique cDNA reads from the same blood draw.

What the work shows at the level of the full study, not this receptor alone: Total diversity estimates from one million sequenced T cells were considered lower bounds and underestimates. Donor CMV infection status was unknown, potentially confounding age-related changes in expanded clonotypes. A strong correlation was found between observed TCR beta diversity and the percentage of naive T cells measured by flow cytometry. The long-lived group showed more naive CD4+ T cells, fewer expanded clones and increased TCR diversity than the aged group, suggesting age selection. Observed TCR beta diversity per million T cells fell roughly linearly with age, and a significant reduction was already apparent by age around 39. Since profiling was done on bulk unsorted PBMCs, naive and antigen-experienced compartments could not be conclusively compared.

This clonotype has a handful of counts. Its antigen remains undetermined. There are no base qualities to consult, and no much larger clone falls within one base. Receptors were amplified or captured by 5' RACE. Sequencer: Illumina HiSeq 2500. A second PCR of roughly 7 to 12 cycles was run with a J-beta primer mix and a sample-barcoded 5' primer. A template-switch 5' adaptor carrying 12 random nucleotides introduced a unique molecular identifier onto each TCR beta cDNA molecule. Each sample yielded at least 2.5 million CDR3-containing paired-end reads. First-strand cDNA was synthesized from all RNA with the Mint cDNA synthesis kit, primed by a TRBC-specific oligonucleotide. Following uracil-DNA glycosylase treatment, a first 18-cycle PCR with universal primers M1SS and BC2_uni_R was performed on all cDNA. The published analysis was carried out like this. For normalization, 1 million high-quality reads, each with a distinct molecular identifier, were randomly selected from each sample. Instead of being binned into consensus sequences, reads that shared molecular identifiers were thrown out. MiTCR, set to a Q25 quality threshold and the strictest error-elimination algorithm, was used for CDR3 identification, clonotype clustering and error correction. A nonparametric unseen species model with Euler transformation was used to estimate lower-bound total TCR beta diversity. TCRdb's own reprocessing of the public reads used fastp at Q25 and MiXCR and kept productive beta chains. Duplicate CDR3 protein sequences are folded into a single record with the most common DNA and genes. None of the V and J calls come from the authors' own analysis; TCRdb made them. For this sample the table gives roughly 680,000 distinct CDR3 sequences, of which approximately 52% were detected only once. The ten largest clones add up to approximately 12% of the sample.

Via the germline V gene, CDR1 is KGHSH and CDR2 LQKENI. Unmatched junction bases come to 16, with V trimmed by 6 bases and J by 1 base. Reading from cysteine to phenylalanine, the CDR3 counts 19 amino acids. The entry retains the CDR3 DNA only, 57 bases that are in frame from base 1. The donors were around 39 Caucasian individuals from Russia, aged 6 to 90 years, who were systemically healthy. Ten milliliters of peripheral blood were drawn from each donor into EDTA-treated Vacutainer tubes. Ficoll-Paque density-gradient centrifugation was used to isolate PBMCs, with at least 6.5 million obtained per sample. Total RNA was extracted from PBMCs with Trizol reagent, with at least 6 micrograms obtained per sample. The percentages of naive CD45RAhigh/CD27high T cells were determined by flow cytometry on a PBMC aliquot from every donor.

The source material was blood. The TCR comes from a woman of 80 years or more in good health. The chain couples TRBV18 to TRBJ2-1; TRBD2 agrees with 9 junctional bases. At the DNA level, the sequence is TGTGCCAGCTCGCACCGGGAAGGGCTAGCGGGGATTTCCTACAATGAGCAGTTCTTC. Translation gives CASSHREGLAGISYNEQFF.